These 24 T cell receptor beta chains share one sample of origin, sequenced in a study of T cell responses to AZD1222 COVID-19 vaccine. The method was immunoSEQ multiplex PCR; TCRdb's version includes in-frame clones alone and lacks a portion of them. This sample has 70,000 to 95,000 clones, with 85% to 90% found just once. Sample: peripheral blood, taken on day 0 of MenACWY control vaccination. The source of these receptors is an adult in good health.

The gene calls are TRBV15 and TRBJ1-3; tentative D call: TRBD1 (6 bases). CDR1 and CDR2 from the germline V gene are LNHNV and YYDKDF (reference sequence). The CDR3 runs to 16 residues. Trimming removed 0 bases from V and 0 bases from J, with 9 bases in between. CDR3 nucleotide sequence: TGTGCCACCAGCAGAGACGCGGACAGCTCTGGAAACACCATATATTTT. The encoded protein is CATSRDADSSGNTIYF.

This rearrangement joins TRBV10-3 to TRBJ2-5; D perhaps matches TRBD2 (5 bases). CDR3 length equals 14 residues. Trimming pared 4 bases from V and 5 bases from J, leaving 14 bases between. CDR1 is ENHRY and CDR2 is SYGVKD in the germline V gene. The CDR3 DNA reads TGTGCCATCAGTGTCAGTGGGAGCGGCGAGACCCAGTACTTC. Translation: CAISVSGSGETQYF.

DNA for the CDR3: TGTGCTAGTGGTCTTTCAAACAATGAGCAGTTCTTC. It encodes CASGLSNNEQFF. The chain combines TRBV12-5 with TRBJ2-1, with D unresolved. Trimming stripped 5 bases from V and 5 bases from J, with 7 bases between. Per germline, CDR1 LGHNT and CDR2 FRNRAP. There are 12 residues in the CDR3.

This clone was seen a few times. The chain carries TRBV5-5 and TRBJ1-2; D ambiguous. V gave up 0 bases and J gave up 2 bases, with 8 bases separating them. The CDR3 extends over 14 amino acids. CDR1 and CDR2 from the germline V gene are SGHKS and YYEKEE (reference sequence). CDR3 sequence: CASSLGGVNYGYTF. The CDR3 DNA sequence: TGTGCCAGCAGCTTGGGAGGTGTCAACTATGGCTACACCTTC.

This chain connects TRBV29-1 to TRBJ1-2; D may be TRBD1 (6 bases). CDR3 length: 17 amino acids. Trimming pared 3 bases from V and 3 bases from J, leaving 23 bases between. Germline CDR1 is SQVTM and CDR2 is ANQGSEA. In DNA form, the CDR3 reads TGCAGCGTTGATACGACAGGAGTGGGGATGGGGGACTATGGCTACACCTTC. It yields the protein CSVDTTGVGMGDYGYTF.

Note on this clone: A read error may produce the germline difference seen at one junction end. The V and J genes are TRBV7-8 and TRBJ2-5; possible D gene TRBD2, 6 bases. Germline V gene sequence: CDR1 SGHVS, CDR2 FQNEAQ. This CDR3 contains 14 residues. The CDR3 DNA reads as TGTGCCAGCAGCCTAGCCCCGGGACTAGAGACCCAGTACTTC. Protein: CASSLAPGLETQYF.

The chain is built from TRBV30 and TRBJ1-6, with D maybe TRBD1 (5 bases). V dropped 4 bases and J dropped 7 bases, with 14 bases sitting between them. The CDR3 length is 14 residues. Germline V gene lookup returns CDR1 GTSNPN and CDR2 SVGIG (reference sequence). The CDR3 nucleotides are TGTGCCTGGAAAGCAGGGACGGGGAATTCACCCCTCCACTTT. It is translated as CAWKAGTGNSPLHF.

This clone appeared a single time. The CDR3 here is CASSYSTGAGNSPLHF. The CDR3 DNA sequence: TGTGCCAGCAGTTACTCGACGGGGGCGGGGAATTCACCCCTCCACTTT. V is TRBV6-5 and J is TRBJ1-6; possible D gene TRBD1, 6 bases. Trimming left V 0 bases short and J 7 bases short, with 13 bases between. Germline lookup yields CDR1 MNHEY and CDR2 SVGAGI. This CDR3 region has 16 residues.

This chain uses TRBV3-1 (or the pseudogene TRBV3-2) with TRBJ1-3; D call uncertain. There are 12 residues in the CDR3. The V and J ends lost 4 bases and 4 bases respectively, with 5 bases between them. The germline V gene encodes CDR1 LGHDT and CDR2 YNNKEL (reference sequence). Here the CDR3 DNA reads TGTGCCAGCAGCCCCGAGGGAAACACCATATATTTT. This codes for CASSPEGNTIYF.

This clone has more than one count but fewer than ten. The chain employs TRBV27 and TRBJ1-2; no clear D. Germline loops: CDR1 MNHEY, CDR2 SMNVEV (reference sequence). Trimming removed 2 bases at V and 4 bases at J, with 5 bases between. This CDR3 has 12 amino acids. The CDR3 coding sequence is TGTGCCAGCAGTTTAGGACCCTATGGCTACACCTTC. Protein product: CASSLGPYGYTF.

The V call is TRBV27, the J call TRBJ2-7, with 11 bases matching TRBD2. Germline values: CDR1 MNHEY, CDR2 SMNVEV (reference sequence). The length of the CDR3 is 14 residues. Trimming at V came to 10 bases and at J to 1 base, leaving 6 bases not matched to a gene. CDR3 DNA: TGTGCCACCTTTACTAGCGGGAGTTCCTACGAGCAGTACTTC. Translation: CATFTSGSSYEQYF.

In its sample, this clone was seen a few times. The chain combines TRBV7-2 with TRBJ1-5; D gene uncertain. The CDR3 totals 15 residues. The V end lost 5 bases, the J end lost 2 bases, and 13 bases lay between the germline ends. Germline CDR1 is SGHTA and CDR2 is FQGNSA. CDR3 coding DNA: TGTGCCAGCAGCCCCGGGCAGTGGGGCAATCAGCCCCAGCATTTT. This translates into CASSPGQWGNQPQHF. Using reference TRBV7-2 and TRBJ1-5 for the parts outside the CDR3, the full variable domain is GAGVSQSPSNKVTEKGKDVELRCDPISGHTALYWYRQSLGQGLEFLIYFQGNSAPDKSGLPSDRFSAERTGGSVSTLTIQRTQQEDSAVYLCASSPGQWGNQPQHFGDGTRLSIL.

The chain joins TRBV7-2 to TRBJ2-1; D may match TRBD1 or TRBD2 (6 bases each). V shed 6 bases and J shed 6 bases, with 18 bases lying between them. CDR1 is SGHTA and CDR2 is FQGNSA in the germline V gene. CDR3 size: 15 residues. The CDR3 region is CASSISGQLSNEQFF. The CDR3 DNA reads TGTGCCAGCAGTATTAGCGGACAGCTTAGCAATGAGCAGTTCTTC.

The chain carries TRBV9 and TRBJ2-3; a weak D match, TRBD2 (5 bases). V lost 0 bases and J 4 bases, leaving 12 bases between the germline ends. The germline gives CDR1 SGDLS, CDR2 YYNGEE. This CDR3 spans 15 amino acids. CDR3 nucleotides: TGTGCCAGCAGCGTAGCTGGAACTAGATCAGATACGCAGTATTTT. Encoded protein: CASSVAGTRSDTQYF.

This rearrangement joins TRBV7-9 to TRBJ2-1; 8 bases agree with TRBD2. CDR1 and CDR2 (germline): SEHNR, FQNEAQ (reference sequence). The CDR3 length is 15 residues. The V segment lost 5 bases and the J segment 10 bases; nucleotides outside the gene matches: 13. The CDR3 loop is CASSPGGTSLVEQFF. In nucleotides, the CDR3 is TGTGCCAGCAGCCCAGGTGGGACTAGTCTTGTCGAGCAGTTCTTC. Filled out from reference TRBV7-9 and TRBJ2-1, the complete variable domain reads DTGVSQNPRHKITKRGQNVTFRCDPISEHNRLYWYRQTLGQGPEFLTYFQNEAQLEKSRLLSDRFSAERPKGSFSTLEIQRTEQGDSAMYLCASSPGGTSLVEQFFGPGTRLTVL.

This chain joins TRBV28 and TRBJ2-1, with 8 bases that match TRBD2. Germline V gives CDR1 MDHEN, CDR2 SYDVKM. The CDR3 is 16 residues long. J lost 3 bases, V lost 4 bases, and 8 bases had no gene match. CDR3 sequence: CASSSTPGTSYNEQFF. In DNA, the CDR3 is TGTGCCAGCAGTTCAACTCCCGGGACTAGCTACAATGAGCAGTTCTTC.

This chain connects TRBV28 to TRBJ2-5; 7 bases map to TRBD1. The CDR3 contains 12 residues. V shed 4 bases and J 14 bases; nucleotides not matched to a gene: 10. The germline gives CDR1 MDHEN, CDR2 SYDVKM. The CDR3 DNA reads as TGTGCCAGCAGTTCGTTACGGGACAGAATATACTTC. It yields the protein CASSSLRDRIYF. Looking up the rest from reference TRBV28 and TRBJ2-5 gives the full variable domain: DVKVTQSSRYLVKRTGEKVFLECVQDMDHENMFWYRQDPGLGLRLIYFSYDVKMKEKGDIPEGYSVSREKKERFSLILESASTNQTSMYLCASSSLRDRIYFGPGTRLLVL.

The CDR3 protein is CASSIEAEPEAFF. In nucleotides, the CDR3 is TGTGCCAGTAGTATAGAGGCAGAACCTGAAGCTTTCTTT. The chain is built from TRBV19 and TRBJ1-1; no definite D call. With 0 bases removed from V and 6 bases from J, the gap between germline ends came to 8 bases. Germline V gene data show CDR1 as LNHDA and CDR2 as SQIVND (reference sequence). This CDR3 has 13 residues.

The CDR3, as DNA: TGTGCCAGCAGCCAAGATATCGATACGCAGTATTTT. Residues: CASSQDIDTQYF. The chain carries TRBV3-1 (or the pseudogene TRBV3-2) and TRBJ2-3, with D hard to call. The CDR3 runs to 12 residues. Germline assignment: CDR1 LGHDT and CDR2 YNNKEL (reference sequence). Between the trimmed V and J ends, which lost 0 bases and 6 bases, there was a span of 4 bases.

The chain couples TRBV20-1 to TRBJ2-4; D is undetermined. This CDR3 contains 10 residues. Trimming pared 0 bases from V and 9 bases from J, leaving 3 bases between. Germline CDR1 is DFQATT and CDR2 is SNEGSKA (reference sequence). The CDR3 loop reads CSARDTIQYF. CDR3 in DNA: TGCAGTGCTAGAGATACCATTCAGTACTTC.

Note on this clone: At one boundary the junction diverges from the germline segment, which might be a read error. V is TRBV19 and J is TRBJ1-1; the D gene is possibly TRBD1 (6 bases). The CDR3 runs to 17 residues. CDR1 and CDR2 (germline): LNHDA, SQIVND (reference sequence). The CDR3 protein is CASRMLQGKAPNTEAFF. As DNA, the CDR3 is TGTGCCAGTCGTATGTTACAGGGTAAAGCCCCGAACACTGAAGCTTTCTTT.

This clone was counted only a few times. V gene TRBV30 combines with J gene TRBJ1-3; TRBD1 matches 7 bases. Trimming removed 7 bases from V and 0 bases from J; junction bases left unmatched: 3. This CDR3 comprises 13 residues. Germline V gene lookup returns CDR1 GTSNPN and CDR2 SVGIG (reference sequence). The CDR3 DNA follows: TGTGCCTTTAACAGGGGCTCTGGAAACACCATATATTTT. Encoded protein: CAFNRGSGNTIYF.

The CDR3: CASSIRRTNQPQHF. The CDR3 DNA follows: TGTGCCAGTAGTATCAGACGGACCAATCAGCCCCAGCATTTT. The J gene is TRBJ1-5, the V gene TRBV19; no firm D call. This CDR3 spans 14 amino acids. V was shortened by 3 bases and J by 3 bases, with 9 bases between the two germline ends. Germline V gene data show CDR1 as LNHDA and CDR2 as SQIVND (reference sequence).

The CDR3 nucleotides are TGTGCCAGCAGTCTCGAGGATCAGCCCCAGCATTTT. It codes for CASSLEDQPQHF. The J gene is TRBJ1-5, the V gene TRBV6-2 or TRBV6-3; D unresolved. The V gene's germline CDR1 is MNHEY and CDR2 SVGEGT. This CDR3 has 12 amino acids. The V end was cut by 5 bases, the J end by 5 bases, with 7 bases between.